Presented here are 25 T cell receptor beta chains from one specimen sequenced in a study of control samples from healthy donors and cancer patients. Generated by immunoSEQ multiplex PCR, the TCRdb table keeps only in-frame clones and is missing some. The sample holds some 130,000 clones; roughly 90% are singletons and the top ten take 2.5% to 3%. Sequenced: blood. These receptors came from a middle-aged man in good health.

This clone was seen just once. J is TRBJ1-1 and V is TRBV6-5; 7 nucleotides match TRBD1. CDR1 and CDR2 from the germline V gene are MNHEY and SVGAGI. The CDR3 extends over 12 amino acids. V shed 8 bases, J shed 10 bases, and the junction held 10 bases outside the gene matches. The CDR3: CASHRGGEVAFF. The CDR3 DNA reads TGTGCCAGCCACAGGGGAGGGGAAGTAGCTTTCTTT.

V usage is TRBV3-1 (or the pseudogene TRBV3-2) and J usage is TRBJ1-1; TRBD1 matches 8 bases. CDR1 and CDR2 from the germline V gene are LGHDT and YNNKEL (reference sequence). Trimming cost V 4 bases and J 0 bases; bases outside gene matches: 10. This CDR3 is built from 17 residues. For the CDR3, the DNA is TGTGCCAGCAGCCGGACGACAGGGGAAGTTTTGAACACTGAAGCTTTCTTT. Its protein product is CASSRTTGEVLNTEAFF.

The chain uses TRBV2 and TRBJ2-7, with TRBD1 as a possible D gene (7 bases). This CDR3 has 14 residues. Trimming removed 4 bases at V and 4 bases at J, with 14 bases between. Germline lookup yields CDR1 SNHLY and CDR2 FYNNEI. CDR3 DNA sequence: TGTGCCAGCAGTGTTGAACAGGGGAGGTACGAGCAGTACTTC. Translated, it gives CASSVEQGRYEQYF.

The V and J genes are TRBV24-1 and TRBJ2-1; 7 positions match TRBD2. After removal of 0 bases from V and 12 bases from J, the junction contained 13 bases not matched to a gene. CDR3 length equals 16 residues. CDR1 is KGHDR and CDR2 is SFDVKD in the germline V gene. The CDR3 sequence is CATSDLQGGVGSRQFF. CDR3 nucleotide sequence: TGTGCCACCAGTGATTTGCAGGGAGGGGTTGGAAGTCGGCAGTTCTTC.

The chain recombines TRBV7-9 with TRBJ1-2, with D unresolved. The CDR3 has 13 amino acids. Trimming cost V 1 base and J 3 bases, with 6 bases left between them. Germline values: CDR1 SEHNR, CDR2 FQNEAQ (reference sequence). CDR3 coding DNA: TGTGCCAGCAGCTTAGGAACGGACTATGGCTACACCTTC. This sequence encodes CASSLGTDYGYTF. The full variable domain, in which reference TRBV7-9 and TRBJ1-2 provide the parts outside the CDR3, is DTGVSQNPRHKITKRGQNVTFRCDPISEHNRLYWYRQTLGQGPEFLTYFQNEAQLEKSRLLSDRFSAERPKGSFSTLEIQRTEQGDSAMYLCASSLGTDYGYTFGSGTRLTVV.

J is TRBJ2-3 and V is TRBV6-1; 9 positions agree with TRBD2. Germline V CDR1 and CDR2: MNHNS, SASEGT. The CDR3 spans 18 residues. V was clipped by 4 bases and J by 3 bases; unmatched bases: 14. The CDR3: CASSANSGSGGKTDTQYF. The CDR3, as DNA: TGTGCCAGCAGTGCTAACAGCGGGAGCGGGGGGAAAACAGATACGCAGTATTTT.

J is TRBJ1-5 and V is TRBV18; 7 positions match TRBD1. CDR3 size: 16 residues. Germline CDR1 reads KGHSH; CDR2 reads LQKENI. The ends lost 3 bases at V and 2 bases at J; junction bases unmatched: 7. Here the CDR3 DNA reads TGTGCCAGCTCACCCAACTCAGGGGGACGCAATCAGCCCCAGCATTTT. Its translation is CASSPNSGGRNQPQHF.

The CDR3 reads CASQPGVEKETQYF. Written as DNA, the CDR3 is TGTGCCAGCCAGCCCGGGGTCGAGAAAGAGACCCAGTACTTC. The V gene is TRBV5-4, the J gene TRBJ2-5; a possible D gene is TRBD2 (5 bases). Trimming stripped 7 bases from V and 3 bases from J, with 16 bases between. The germline V gene encodes CDR1 SGHNT and CDR2 YYREEE (reference sequence). The CDR3 loop spans 14 amino acids. The whole variable domain, filled in from reference TRBV5-4 and TRBJ2-5, reads ETGVTQSPTHLIKTRGQQVTLRCSSQSGHNTVSWYQQALGQGPQFIFQYYREEENGRGNFPPRFSGLQFPNYSSELNVNALELDDSALYLCASQPGVEKETQYFGPGTRLLVL.

The chain employs TRBV10-3 and TRBJ1-6; D possibly corresponds to TRBD1 (6 bases). CDR1 is ENHRY, CDR2 SYGVKD, per germline. The CDR3 is 14 residues long. V gave up 10 bases and J gave up 8 bases, with 18 bases separating them. CDR3 in amino acids: CATQGNPRDSPLHF. The CDR3, as DNA: TGTGCCACTCAGGGGAACCCGAGGGATTCACCCCTCCACTTT.

The chain is built from TRBV5-1 and TRBJ2-6, with D possibly TRBD2 on 5 matching bases. CDR3 size: 17 residues. CDR1 and CDR2 (germline): SGHRS, YFSETQ. The ends were cut back, 4 bases at V and 0 bases at J, with 14 bases in the middle. The CDR3 DNA reads as TGCGCCAGCAGCGCGGTTGAGGGCCCCTCTGGGGCCAACGTCCTGACTTTC. Protein product: CASSAVEGPSGANVLTF.

This clone came up a few times. The chain joins TRBV9 to TRBJ1-6; 7 nucleotides line up with TRBD1. Per germline, CDR1 SGDLS and CDR2 YYNGEE. This CDR3 is 16 amino acids long. The V and J ends lost 4 bases and 8 bases, in that order; junction bases with no gene match: 12. This chain's CDR3 is CASSPRRQGFDSPLHF. The CDR3 DNA follows: TGTGCCAGCAGCCCCAGAAGACAGGGCTTTGATTCACCCCTCCACTTT.

The chain has TRBV5-1 and TRBJ1-6; TRBD1 matches 8 bases. Germline values: CDR1 SGHRS, CDR2 YFSETQ. There are 14 residues in the CDR3. With V trimmed by 4 bases and J by 7 bases, 4 bases remained unmatched. The CDR3 DNA reads TGCGCCAGCAGCGCAGGGGGCGCGAATTCACCCCTCCACTTT. Translation: CASSAGGANSPLHF.

The chain is built from TRBV9 and TRBJ1-6; tentatively, D is TRBD1 (6 bases). Germline V gives CDR1 SGDLS, CDR2 YYNGEE. The CDR3 extends over 14 amino acids. The ends were cut back, 1 base at V and 9 bases at J, with 11 bases in the middle. DNA for the CDR3: TGTGCCAGCAGCGTAACAGGGATCGCTTCACCCCTCCACTTT. As protein: CASSVTGIASPLHF.

In this sample, this clone turned up once. The DNA of the CDR3 is TGTGCCAGTAGTATGGGCGGACAGGGGAGGAATGAGCAGTTCTTC. It encodes CASSMGGQGRNEQFF. The chain recombines TRBV19 with TRBJ2-1; 9 nucleotides match TRBD1. V lost 3 bases, J lost 7 bases, and 7 bases stayed unmatched. The CDR3 runs 15 residues. Germline values: CDR1 LNHDA, CDR2 SQIVND (reference sequence).

This chain links TRBV21-1 with TRBJ2-7. TRBV21-1 is flagged as a pseudogene. This CDR3 is 18 amino acids long. The CDR3 sequence: CASSKVWPGDTSSYEQYF. CDR3 nucleotides: TGTGCCAGCAGCAAAGTATGGCCGGGGGACACCAGCTCCTACGAGCAGTACTTC.

The V gene is TRBV5-5, the J gene TRBJ1-4; D is unresolved. Germline CDR1 reads SGHKS; CDR2 reads YYEKEE (reference sequence). The V and J ends lost 2 bases and 1 base respectively, with 9 bases between them. The CDR3 is made up of 15 amino acids. CDR3 bases: TGTGCCAGCAGCTTAGACACACGAACTAATGAAAAACTGTTTTTT. Translated: CASSLDTRTNEKLFF.

This clone has just one count. The chain couples TRBV7-9 to TRBJ1-2, with 7 bases fitting TRBD1. The CDR3 loop spans 17 amino acids. In germline, CDR1 is SEHNR, CDR2 FQNEAQ (reference sequence). The V segment lost 5 bases and the J segment 7 bases; nucleotides outside the gene matches: 19. The CDR3: CASSPSGFDRVVRGYTF. In DNA form, the CDR3 reads TGTGCCAGCAGCCCCAGTGGGTTTGACAGGGTGGTTCGTGGCTACACCTTC.

The chain joins TRBV4-1 to TRBJ1-4; D perhaps matches TRBD1 (5 bases). V shed 4 bases and J shed 2 bases, with 8 bases lying between them. Looked up from germline, CDR1 is MGHRA and CDR2 is YSYEKL. This CDR3 spans 14 amino acids. In DNA form, the CDR3 reads TGCGCCAGCAGCCCTGGGGCGACTAATGAAAAACTGTTTTTT. This translates into CASSPGATNEKLFF.

V and J are TRBV7-9 and TRBJ1-2; a possible D gene is TRBD1 (5 bases). Germline lookup yields CDR1 SEHNR and CDR2 FQNEAQ (reference sequence). The CDR3 has 14 residues. Trimming removed 0 bases at V and 2 bases at J, with 7 bases between. CDR3 sequence (DNA): TGTGCCAGCAGCTTAGCGGACACGAACTATGGCTACACCTTC. Protein: CASSLADTNYGYTF.

The J gene is TRBJ1-2, the V gene TRBV28; D not resolved. V gave up 6 bases and J gave up 2 bases, with 7 bases separating them. Germline V CDR1 and CDR2: MDHEN, SYDVKM. This CDR3 is 12 amino acids long. The CDR3 DNA reads as TGTGCCAGCAGACCCCTCAACTATGGCTACACCTTC. Its protein is CASRPLNYGYTF.

The CDR3: CASSPTGVGSGELFF. CDR3 in DNA: TGCGCCAGCAGTCCGACAGGGGTTGGTTCCGGGGAGCTGTTTTTT. The V and J genes are TRBV5-1 and TRBJ2-2, with 8 bases aligning to TRBD1. V shed 5 bases and J 6 bases; nucleotides not matched to a gene: 9. Germline V gene sequence: CDR1 SGHRS, CDR2 YFSETQ. The CDR3 contains 15 residues.

The rearrangement uses TRBV10-1 and TRBJ1-5; 12 bases match TRBD1. The CDR3 length is 21 residues. CDR1 is WNHNN and CDR2 is SYGVQD in the germline V gene (reference sequence). With 7 bases clipped from V and 2 bases from J, the junction kept 21 bases outside the gene matches. For the CDR3, the DNA is TGCGCCAGCACTCCGGGACAGGGGGCTAGTACAAGTTATGCAGGCAATCAGCCCCAGCATTTT. Its translation: CASTPGQGASTSYAGNQPQHF.

The chain is built from TRBV5-3 and TRBJ2-7, with D hard to call. TRBV5-3 is identified as an open reading frame with a role that is uncertain. The CDR3 has 13 residues. Trimming removed 5 bases from V and 2 bases from J, with 11 bases in between. The CDR3 DNA reads as TGTGCCAGAAGTCTAGGACGGACCTACGAGCAGTACTTC. The encoded protein is CARSLGRTYEQYF.

The chain recombines TRBV3-1 (or the pseudogene TRBV3-2) with TRBJ2-1, with 9 bases matching TRBD1. CDR1 is LGHDT and CDR2 is YNNKEL in the germline V gene (reference sequence). CDR3 length: 15 residues. Trimming cost V 4 bases and J 4 bases; bases outside gene matches: 5. Written as DNA, the CDR3 is TGTGCCAGCAGCCCTCGGACAGGGGAGTACAATGAGCAGTTCTTC. Translated: CASSPRTGEYNEQFF.

About this clone itself: The identical CDR3 is also encoded by other nucleotide sequences in the sample. V and J are TRBV19 and TRBJ1-6; D unresolved. Germline V gives CDR1 LNHDA, CDR2 SQIVND (reference sequence). This CDR3 has 14 residues. V was pared by 3 bases and J by 7 bases, with 10 bases between. CDR3 bases: TGTGCCAGTAGTATTACCGGAGCCAATTCACCCCTCCACTTT. Translating gives CASSITGANSPLHF.